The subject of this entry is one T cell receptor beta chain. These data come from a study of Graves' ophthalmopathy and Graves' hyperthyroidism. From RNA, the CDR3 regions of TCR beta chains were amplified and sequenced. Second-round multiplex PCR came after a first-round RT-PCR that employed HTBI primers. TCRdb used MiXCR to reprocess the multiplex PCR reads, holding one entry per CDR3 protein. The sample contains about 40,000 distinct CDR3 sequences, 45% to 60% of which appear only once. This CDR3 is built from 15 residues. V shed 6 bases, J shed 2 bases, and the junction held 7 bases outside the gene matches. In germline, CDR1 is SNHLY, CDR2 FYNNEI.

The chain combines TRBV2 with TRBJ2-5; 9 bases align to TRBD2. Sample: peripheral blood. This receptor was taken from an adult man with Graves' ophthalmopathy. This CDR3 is CASSRAGGTQETQYF. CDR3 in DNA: TGTGCCAGCAGCCGAGCGGGAGGTACTCAAGAGACCCAGTACTTC.